The entry below describes one TCR beta chain. This CDR3 contains 15 residues. CDR1 is SGHRS, CDR2 YFSETQ, per germline. Trimming cost V 2 bases and J 1 base; bases outside gene matches: 4. This specimen comes from a study of early T cells in non-severe SARS-CoV-2 infection. MiXCR, run by TCRdb on the 5' RACE reads, gives a single entry per CDR3 protein. Seen here are tens of thousands of distinct CDR3 sequences, more than 15% observed once, and the top ten hold over 8%. This sequence was found in an adult who was a healthcare worker with PCR-confirmed SARS-CoV-2 infection or an uninfected control (not recorded which). Sequenced here: whole blood, sampled at baseline. The chain combines TRBV5-1 with TRBJ1-1; 8 nucleotides line up with TRBD1. This chain's CDR3 is CASSLAGGRNTEAFF. CDR3 in DNA: TGCGCCAGCAGCTTAGCAGGGGGCCGGAACACTGAAGCTTTCTTT.